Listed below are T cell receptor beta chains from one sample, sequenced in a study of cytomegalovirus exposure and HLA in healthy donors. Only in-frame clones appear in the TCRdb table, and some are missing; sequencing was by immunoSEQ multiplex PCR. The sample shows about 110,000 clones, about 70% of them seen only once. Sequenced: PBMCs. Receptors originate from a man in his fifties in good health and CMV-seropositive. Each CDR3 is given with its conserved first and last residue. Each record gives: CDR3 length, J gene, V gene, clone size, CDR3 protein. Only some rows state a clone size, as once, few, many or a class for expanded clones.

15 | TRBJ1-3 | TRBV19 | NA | CASSIDLGPGNTIYF
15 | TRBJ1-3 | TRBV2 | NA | CASSERQLRGNTIYF
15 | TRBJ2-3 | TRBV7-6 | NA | CASGGGPDVGYTQYF
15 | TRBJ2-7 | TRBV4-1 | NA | CASSQGQGSSYEQYF
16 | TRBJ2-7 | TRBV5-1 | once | CASSSGLAGGPYEQYF
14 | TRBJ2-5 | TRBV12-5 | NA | CASGPREFEETQYF
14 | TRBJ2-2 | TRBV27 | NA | CASSRDTVTGELFF
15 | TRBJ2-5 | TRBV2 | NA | CASTRGLAGTETQYF
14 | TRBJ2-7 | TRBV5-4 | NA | CASSYRDRIYEQYF
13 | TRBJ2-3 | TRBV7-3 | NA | CASSDSNTDTQYF
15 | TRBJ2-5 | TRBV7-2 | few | CASGELAGGRETQYF
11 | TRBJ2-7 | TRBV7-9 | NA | CSSSSGQAELF
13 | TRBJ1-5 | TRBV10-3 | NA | CAISGDTGQPQHF
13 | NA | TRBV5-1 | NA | CASHTEGGYEQYF
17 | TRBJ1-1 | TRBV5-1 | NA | CASSENGGGASGTEAFF
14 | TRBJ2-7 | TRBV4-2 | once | CASSLHRPPYEQYF
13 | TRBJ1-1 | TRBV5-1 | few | CASSLSENTEAFF
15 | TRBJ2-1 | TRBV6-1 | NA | CASSPTSNSYNEQFF
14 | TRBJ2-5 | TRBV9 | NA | CASSVGWGRGTQYF
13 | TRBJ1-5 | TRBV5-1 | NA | CASSLDVDQPQHF
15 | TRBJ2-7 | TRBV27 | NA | CASRSPGQGAGEQYF
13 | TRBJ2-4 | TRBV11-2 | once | CASSLPSQNSQYF
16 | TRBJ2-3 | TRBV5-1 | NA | CASSLVASGPTDTQYF
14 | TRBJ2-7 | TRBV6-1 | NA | CASSELGHSYEQYF
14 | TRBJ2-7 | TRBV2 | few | CASSAGTARYEQYF
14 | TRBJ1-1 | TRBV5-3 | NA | CARSPAALNTEAFF
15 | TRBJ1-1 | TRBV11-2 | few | CASSTRDRRNTEAFF
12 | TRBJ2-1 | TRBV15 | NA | CATSSLYNEQFF
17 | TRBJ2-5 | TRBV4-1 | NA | CASSHLLSGGPQETQYF
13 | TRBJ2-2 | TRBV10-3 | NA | CATGTPNTGELFF
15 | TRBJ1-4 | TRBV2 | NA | CASSAYVGLREKLFF
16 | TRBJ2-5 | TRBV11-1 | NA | CASSLVPGGGQETQYF
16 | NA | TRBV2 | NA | CASKRSTGGNSYEQYF
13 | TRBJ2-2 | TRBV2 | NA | CASQKNRAGELFF
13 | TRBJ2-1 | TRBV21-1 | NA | CASGQGSYNEQFF
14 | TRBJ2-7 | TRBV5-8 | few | CASSRTGGPYEQYF
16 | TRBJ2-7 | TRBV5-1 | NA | CASSYGLAGGSYEQYF
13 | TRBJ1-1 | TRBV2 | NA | CASRTELNTEAFF
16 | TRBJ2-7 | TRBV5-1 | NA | CASNPLSGTLVYEQYF
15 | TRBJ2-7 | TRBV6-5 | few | CASSPGLAGGYEQYF
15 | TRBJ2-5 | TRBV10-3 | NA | CASRRGPTVEETQYF
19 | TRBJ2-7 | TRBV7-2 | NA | CASSTRGGLAGGPSYEQYF
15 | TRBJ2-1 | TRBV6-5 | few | CASSWAGASYNEQFF
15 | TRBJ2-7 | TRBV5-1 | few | CASSLEAGVYYEQYF
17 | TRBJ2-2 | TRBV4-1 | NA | CASSQVDMGLTTGELFF
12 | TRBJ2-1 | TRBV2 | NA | CASSELGGGQFF
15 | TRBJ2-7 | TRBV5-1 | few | CASSLVAGGAYEQYF
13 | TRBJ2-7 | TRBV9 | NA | CASSVDEPYEQYF
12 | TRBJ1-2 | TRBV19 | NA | CASSMEGYGYTF
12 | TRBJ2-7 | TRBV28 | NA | CASRQGRNEQYF
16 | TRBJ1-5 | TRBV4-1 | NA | CASSPQEGASNQPQHF
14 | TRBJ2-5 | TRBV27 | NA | CASSRGRGQETQYF
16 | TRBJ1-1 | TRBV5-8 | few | CASSGSSGQTAAEAFF
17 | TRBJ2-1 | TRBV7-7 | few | CASSLEGKRERKNEQFF